What follows are 3 T cell receptor beta chains derived from one specimen sequenced in a study of T-cell memory formation after mild COVID-19. TCRdb reanalysed the 5' RACE reads using MiXCR and keeps one entry per CDR3 protein. The profile shows around 250,000 distinct CDR3 sequences, 7.5% to 10% of them singletons. Sequencing input: PBMCs or a T cell subset sorted from them (not recorded which). The receptors here all came from a young man who had mild COVID-19 (a few samples of this study predate the infection). Cell type and time point are not known.

This clonotype was detected only a few times. In DNA, the CDR3 is TGTGCCAGCAGCGCCGGGACAGGGGGCTATGGCTACACCTTC. As protein: CASSAGTGGYGYTF. The J gene is TRBJ1-2, the V gene TRBV2; 11 bases match TRBD1. Germline V gives CDR1 SNHLY, CDR2 FYNNEI. J lost 4 bases, V lost 6 bases, and 4 bases had no gene match. This CDR3 region has 14 residues.

This clonotype appeared a few times. CDR3 sequence reads: CASREIWAGSTEAFF. CDR3 DNA sequence: TGTGCCAGCAGGGAGATTTGGGCAGGTTCCACTGAAGCTTTCTTT. The V call is TRBV2, the J call TRBJ1-1, with D unresolved. V lost 6 bases to trimming and J lost 4 bases, with 18 bases between them. The CDR3 has 15 amino acids. Germline CDR1 and CDR2: SNHLY and FYNNEI.

This clonotype has a handful of counts. The genes are TRBV29-1 and TRBJ1-1; 8 bases agree with TRBD1. Germline CDR1 SQVTM, CDR2 ANQGSEA. CDR3 length equals 14 residues. V shed 3 bases and J 8 bases; nucleotides not matched to a gene: 11. CDR3 in amino acids: CSVDVGGRGPEAFF. The CDR3 DNA reads as TGCAGCGTTGATGTGGGGGGCAGGGGGCCCGAAGCTTTCTTT.